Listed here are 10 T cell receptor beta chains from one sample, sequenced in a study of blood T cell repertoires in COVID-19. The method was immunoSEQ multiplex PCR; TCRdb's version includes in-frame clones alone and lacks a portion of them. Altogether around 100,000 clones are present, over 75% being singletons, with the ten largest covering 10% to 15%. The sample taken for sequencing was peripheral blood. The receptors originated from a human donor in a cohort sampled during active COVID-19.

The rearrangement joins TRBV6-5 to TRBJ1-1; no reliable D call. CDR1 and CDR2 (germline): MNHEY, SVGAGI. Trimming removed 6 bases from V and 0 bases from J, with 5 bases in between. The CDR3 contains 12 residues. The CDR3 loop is CASRTLNTEAFF. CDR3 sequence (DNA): TGTGCCAGCAGGACTCTGAACACTGAAGCTTTCTTT.

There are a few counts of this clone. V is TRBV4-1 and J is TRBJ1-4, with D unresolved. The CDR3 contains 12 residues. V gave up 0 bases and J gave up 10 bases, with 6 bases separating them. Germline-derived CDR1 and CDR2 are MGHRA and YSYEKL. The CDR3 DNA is TGCGCCAGCAGCCAAGATCTCCGAAAACTGTTTTTT. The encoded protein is CASSQDLRKLFF.

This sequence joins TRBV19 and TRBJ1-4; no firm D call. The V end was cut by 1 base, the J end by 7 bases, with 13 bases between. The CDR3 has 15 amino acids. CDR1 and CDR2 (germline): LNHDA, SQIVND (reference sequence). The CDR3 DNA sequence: TGTGCCAGTAGTATAGGCGGGGTCGGCGGTGAAAAACTGTTTTTT. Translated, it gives CASSIGGVGGEKLFF.

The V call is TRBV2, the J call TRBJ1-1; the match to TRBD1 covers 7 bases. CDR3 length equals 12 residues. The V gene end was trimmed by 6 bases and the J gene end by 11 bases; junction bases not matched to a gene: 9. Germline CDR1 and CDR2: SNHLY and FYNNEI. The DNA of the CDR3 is TGTGCCAGCAGCGGGGACAGTCTGTCGGCTTTCTTT. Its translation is CASSGDSLSAFF.

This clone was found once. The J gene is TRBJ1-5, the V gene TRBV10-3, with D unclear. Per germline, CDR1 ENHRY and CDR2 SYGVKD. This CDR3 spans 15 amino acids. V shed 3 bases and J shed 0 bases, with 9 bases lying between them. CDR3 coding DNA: TGTGCCATCAGTGAAAGCGGGCTTAGCAATCAGCCCCAGCATTTT. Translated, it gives CAISESGLSNQPQHF.

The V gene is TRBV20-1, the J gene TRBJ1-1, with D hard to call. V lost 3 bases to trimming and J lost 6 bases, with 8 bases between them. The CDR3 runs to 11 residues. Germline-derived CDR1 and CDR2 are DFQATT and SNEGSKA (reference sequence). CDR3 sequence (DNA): TGCAGTGCTAGGAGGGTCCCTGAAGCTTTCTTT. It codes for CSARRVPEAFF.

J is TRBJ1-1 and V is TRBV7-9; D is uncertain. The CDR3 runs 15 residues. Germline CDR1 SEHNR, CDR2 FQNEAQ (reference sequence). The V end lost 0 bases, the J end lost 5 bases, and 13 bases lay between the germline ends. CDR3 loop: CASSLAGQTGTEAFF. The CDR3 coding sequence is TGTGCCAGCAGCTTAGCCGGGCAGACGGGGACTGAAGCTTTCTTT.

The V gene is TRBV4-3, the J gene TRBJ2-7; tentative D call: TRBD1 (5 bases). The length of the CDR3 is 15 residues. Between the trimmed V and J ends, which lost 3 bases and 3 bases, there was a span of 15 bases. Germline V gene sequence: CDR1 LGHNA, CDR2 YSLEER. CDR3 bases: TGCGCCAGCAGCCAGGGGTACCAAGGGGTCTACGAGCAGTACTTC. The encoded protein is CASSQGYQGVYEQYF.

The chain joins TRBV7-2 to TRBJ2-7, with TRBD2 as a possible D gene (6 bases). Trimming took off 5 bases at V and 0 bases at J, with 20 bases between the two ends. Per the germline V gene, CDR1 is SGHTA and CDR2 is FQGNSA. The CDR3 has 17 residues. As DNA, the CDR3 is TGTGCCAGCAGCCCCGGGTTAGCGGCCCCGAGCTCCTACGAGCAGTACTTC. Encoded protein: CASSPGLAAPSSYEQYF.

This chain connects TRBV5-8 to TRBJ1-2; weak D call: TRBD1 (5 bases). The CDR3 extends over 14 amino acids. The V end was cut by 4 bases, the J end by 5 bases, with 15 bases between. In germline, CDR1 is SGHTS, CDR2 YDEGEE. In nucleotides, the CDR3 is TGTGCCAGCAGCCGAGTCTGGACAAGTTATGGCTACACCTTC. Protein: CASSRVWTSYGYTF.